This TCR beta chain was identified during a study of post-analysis software for immune sequencing data (dated by TCRdb to about 2015). Background on the whole study: Disease courses on record covered relapsing-remitting, secondary progressive and progressive-relapsing multiple sclerosis, though some patients had no subtype annotation. The patient repertoires were compared against roughly 12 previously published healthy control repertoires obtained from donors aged 6 to 25 years. A subset of samples was prepared in parallel using single-end sample barcoding, then pooled and co-amplified after Illumina adapter ligation.

TCR beta repertoires were profiled from peripheral blood of roughly 13 young patients with multiple sclerosis to demonstrate the VDJtools post-analysis software. Multiple sclerosis patients were children and adolescents aged about 6 to 16 years. Library creation used PCR. TCRdb shows the sequencer as Illumina HiSeq 2500. To reduce PCR and sequencing biases, unique molecular identifiers were incorporated into the TCR beta cDNA libraries. Every 1 to 10 million input T cells yielded around 500,000 cDNA molecules, meaning each molecule approximated one T cell. The patient libraries were prepared and sequenced using the same protocol as the earlier healthy control dataset. Samples belonging to the same batch were prepared together, multiplexed and sequenced on a shared HiSeq lane. The published analysis was carried out like this. Raw barcoded reads were processed with MIGEC, discarding single-read molecular identifier groups before consensus assembly and CDR3 extraction. VDJtools was used for post-analysis of the clonotype tables, and diversity was normalized by down-sampling every dataset to the size of the smallest sample. Repertoire overlap clustering matched CDR3 amino acid but not nucleotide sequences to correct batch-related cross-sample contamination. Using fastp trimming at Q25 and MiXCR clonotype assembly, TCRdb reanalyzed the public sequencing data and kept in-frame beta chains. Here each entry gathers all rows of one CDR3 protein and keeps the most common genes and DNA. TCRdb assigned the V and J calls; the authors' analysis was not used. The table for this sample lists around 700,000 distinct CDR3 sequences; over 45% of them were counted only once. Approximately 10% of the sample lies in the top ten.

Comment on this clonotype: Its recognized antigen is unknown. No per-base quality is available; no much larger clone lies one base away.

The full study reports these points: The control group was slightly older than the multiple sclerosis patient group. When samples were clustered directly using the F measure, samples prepared in the same batch co-clustered strongly, which prompted a batch-effect correction. Normalized Chao1 diversity was significantly lower in multiple sclerosis patients than controls, suggesting substantial peripheral T-cell clonal expansion.

The source is a girl aged 2 to 9 with multiple sclerosis. Sequencing input: blood.

CDR3 region: CASSQVPVSYGYTF. The nucleotide sequence reads as follows: TGTGCCAGCAGCCAAGTTCCAGTCTCCTACGGCTACACCTTC. In this chain, TRBV14 is recombined with TRBJ1-2, with no D gene named confidently. Per the germline V gene, SGHDN is the CDR1 and FVKESK is the CDR2. The CDR3 measures 14 amino acids from cysteine to phenylalanine. Only the CDR3 region is kept as DNA, spanning 42 bases read in frame from base 1. V is pared back by 1 base and J by 8 bases, with 14 bases lying between the germline termini.